The 27 T cell receptor beta chains presented below share a single source sample, sequenced in a study of blood T cell repertoires in COVID-19. Here immunoSEQ multiplex PCR was the method, and the copy in TCRdb shows in-frame clones only, minus some. The table includes around 25,000 clones, around 67% detected once. The sequenced material came from peripheral blood. Source of these receptors: a human donor in a cohort sampled during active or convalescent COVID-19.

The rearrangement joins TRBV5-6 to TRBJ2-5, with TRBD1 identical over 7 bases. Unmatched junction bases numbered 7, after V lost 3 bases and J lost 2 bases. CDR1 is SGHDT, CDR2 YYEEEE, per germline. CDR3 length: 15 amino acids. For the CDR3, the DNA is TGTGCCAGCAGCTACTTTGGGACAGCTCAAGAGACCCAGTACTTC. Amino acid sequence: CASSYFGTAQETQYF.

V usage is TRBV6-6 and J usage is TRBJ1-1, with 10 positions matching TRBD1. Germline CDR1 and CDR2: MNHNY and SVGAGI (reference sequence). V lost 6 bases and J lost 6; bases outside the gene matches: 10. The CDR3 covers 15 residues. The CDR3, as DNA: TGTGCCAGCAGAAACCCCGGGACAGGGGTCTCTGAAGCTTTCTTT. This gives the protein CASRNPGTGVSEAFF.

This rearrangement joins TRBV6-5 to TRBJ1-2, with D possibly matching TRBD1 (6 bases). The V end was cut by 6 bases, the J end by 0 bases, with 14 bases between. The CDR3 runs 15 residues. Per the germline V gene, CDR1 is MNHEY and CDR2 is SVGAGI. In DNA, the CDR3 is TGTGCCAGCAGGGGCAGACAGGCAGCTAACTATGGCTACACCTTC. This sequence encodes CASRGRQAANYGYTF.

There are a few counts of this clone. This chain uses TRBV18 with TRBJ1-4; 7 bases are a match to TRBD1. The V gene end was trimmed by 3 bases and the J gene end by 9 bases; junction bases not matched to a gene: 10. There are 15 residues in the CDR3. Germline V gene sequence: CDR1 KGHSH, CDR2 LQKENI. In DNA form, the CDR3 reads TGTGCCAGCTCACCGGGGACAGAGGCTATCCAAAAACTGTTTTTT. Encoded protein: CASSPGTEAIQKLFF.

This clone was observed once. V usage is TRBV25-1 and J usage is TRBJ2-2, with 7 bases fitting TRBD1. Germline CDR1 MGHDK, CDR2 SYGVNS. This CDR3 region has 17 residues. J lost 1 base, V lost 7 bases, and 12 bases had no gene match. The CDR3 nucleotides are TGTGCCAGCATGAACAGTCGTAGGGGGCTGAACACCGGGGAGCTGTTTTTT. It encodes CASMNSRRGLNTGELFF.

In the case of this clone: The junction differs from germline at one of its ends, possibly a read error. The chain recombines TRBV15 with TRBJ1-2; D is ambiguous. Germline V gene lookup returns CDR1 LNHNV and CDR2 YYDKDF (reference sequence). The CDR3 runs 11 residues. CDR3: CATSRDRRQEF. The DNA for the CDR3 is TGTGCCACCAGCAGAGATCGAAGGCAGGAATTC.

The table lists this clone with a count of one. CDR3 nucleotides: TGCGCCAGCAGCTCCGGACAGTTTAATTCACCCCTCCACTTT. Amino acid sequence: CASSSGQFNSPLHF. The chain is built from TRBV5-1 and TRBJ1-6; perhaps TRBD1 as D (6 bases). From germline, CDR1 is SGHRS and CDR2 YFSETQ. V was cut by 3 bases and J by 6 bases, with 10 bases left in between. CDR3 length: 14 amino acids.

The V call is TRBV7-2, the J call TRBJ2-3; 8 positions match TRBD2. J gave up 3 bases and V 8 bases, and 10 bases lay outside the gene matches. Germline CDR1 reads SGHTA; CDR2 reads FQGNSA. The CDR3 is 15 amino acids. CDR3 in amino acids: CASLRDRGGTDTQYF. The CDR3 DNA reads TGTGCCAGCCTCCGGGATCGGGGGGGAACAGATACGCAGTATTTT.

The chain employs TRBV9 and TRBJ2-1; 9 bases map to TRBD1. Per the germline V gene, CDR1 is SGDLS and CDR2 is YYNGEE. The CDR3 has 16 amino acids. Germline trimming cut 0 bases from V and 4 bases from J; bases unmatched to any gene: 5. CDR3 region: CASSVVDRGFYNEQFF. CDR3 DNA: TGTGCCAGCAGCGTAGTGGACAGGGGATTTTACAATGAGCAGTTCTTC.

The CDR3 DNA reads TGTGCCACCAGGGGGAGGGGGGAGACCTACAATGAGCAGTTCTTC. Its translation: CATRGRGETYNEQFF. The chain uses TRBV24-1 and TRBJ2-1, with D maybe TRBD2 (7 bases). From germline, CDR1 is KGHDR and CDR2 SFDVKD. The CDR3 runs 15 residues. Trimming removed 7 bases from V and 2 bases from J, with 14 bases in between.

This chain connects TRBV30 to TRBJ1-5; the D gene is possibly TRBD1 (6 bases). Trimming cost V 4 bases and J 8 bases, with 18 bases left between them. The length of the CDR3 is 14 residues. Germline CDR1 GTSNPN, CDR2 SVGIG (reference sequence). Here the CDR3 reads CAWIVWQGWEPQHF. The CDR3 bases are TGTGCCTGGATTGTATGGCAGGGGTGGGAGCCCCAGCATTTT.

V is TRBV23-1 and J is TRBJ1-5; maybe TRBD1 (5 bases). TRBV23-1 falls under the ORF class, with uncertain function. The V gene lost 4 bases and the J gene lost 2 bases, with 15 bases spanning the gap. The CDR3 length is 16 residues. The CDR3 DNA is TGCGCCAGCAGTCCCCCTGAGGGAGGGGGCAATCAGCCCCAGCATTTT. It is translated as CASSPPEGGGNQPQHF.

The chain has TRBV3-1 (or the pseudogene TRBV3-2) and TRBJ2-1; maybe TRBD2 (7 bases). The germline gives CDR1 LGHDT, CDR2 YNNKEL (reference sequence). The CDR3 has 17 amino acids. V dropped 0 bases and J dropped 8 bases, with 20 bases sitting between them. The CDR3: CASSQDLPGGHRDEQFF. CDR3 nucleotide sequence: TGTGCCAGCAGCCAAGATCTCCCGGGAGGCCACAGGGATGAGCAGTTCTTC.

V gene TRBV27 combines with J gene TRBJ2-3; D is perhaps TRBD1 (5 bases). This CDR3 is 15 amino acids long. Germline V CDR1 and CDR2: MNHEY, SMNVEV (reference sequence). The V end was cut by 6 bases, the J end by 5 bases, with 18 bases between. The chain's CDR3 is CASSFAGPGRDTQYF. CDR3 sequence (DNA): TGTGCCAGCAGCTTCGCAGGCCCAGGGCGAGATACGCAGTATTTT.

The chain links TRBV1 to TRBJ2-7; the tabulated D call, TRBD2, remains unverified against the DNA. TRBV1 is an annotated pseudogene. CDR3 length: 10 residues. The CDR3 reads CTSRTMQQYF. DNA for the CDR3: TGCACCAGCAGGACTATGCAGCAGTACTTC.

This sequence joins TRBV27 and TRBJ2-5; 7 bases map to TRBD1. Trimming cost V 7 bases and J 0 bases; bases outside gene matches: 8. Germline V CDR1 and CDR2: MNHEY, SMNVEV (reference sequence). This CDR3 contains 15 residues. CDR3 in amino acids: CASTLTGSYQETQYF. The CDR3 DNA is TGTGCCAGCACCCTGACAGGGTCGTACCAAGAGACCCAGTACTTC.

DNA for the CDR3: TGTGCCAGATTGACAGTCCTTAACTATGGCTACACCTTC. Its protein is CARLTVLNYGYTF. The chain has TRBV7-2 and TRBJ1-2; a possible D gene is TRBD1 (5 bases). Per germline, CDR1 SGHTA and CDR2 FQGNSA. The CDR3 extends over 13 amino acids. Trimming took off 9 bases at V and 1 base at J, with 12 bases between the two ends.

This chain connects TRBV7-2 to TRBJ2-2, with TRBD1 matching over 7 bases. V lost 5 bases, J lost 7 bases, and 4 bases stayed unmatched. This CDR3 spans 13 amino acids. Germline V gene sequence: CDR1 SGHTA, CDR2 FQGNSA. CDR3 amino acids: CASSKQGLGELFF. In DNA, the CDR3 is TGTGCCAGCAGCAAACAGGGGCTCGGGGAGCTGTTTTTT.

This clone was detected only a few times. The V gene is TRBV10-3, the J gene TRBJ2-7, with 7 bases that match TRBD1. The junction had 14 bases not matched to a gene; V was cut back by 0 bases and J by 3 bases. Germline CDR1 reads ENHRY; CDR2 reads SYGVKD. The CDR3 spans 18 residues. CDR3 bases: TGTGCCATCAGTGAGTCCTTAAGCCCATTACAGGGGAGCTACGAGCAGTACTTC. Encoded protein: CAISESLSPLQGSYEQYF.

The rearrangement links TRBV9 to TRBJ2-2, with 9 bases identical to TRBD1. The CDR3 contains 16 residues. J was trimmed by 7 bases and V by 4 bases; bases with no gene match: 11. The germline V gene has CDR1 SGDLS and CDR2 YYNGEE. CDR3 loop: CASSSRTGVGGGELFF. The CDR3 nucleotides read TGTGCCAGCAGCTCCCGGACAGGGGTCGGTGGCGGGGAGCTGTTTTTT.

A few counts support this clone. The rearrangement joins TRBV2 to TRBJ1-2; D gene ambiguous. The CDR3 sequence is 15 residues long. V was trimmed by 7 bases and J by 4 bases, leaving 19 bases between them. Germline values: CDR1 SNHLY, CDR2 FYNNEI. The CDR3: CASNRRPARSYGYTF. CDR3 coding DNA: TGTGCCAGCAATAGGCGGCCAGCCCGGAGCTATGGCTACACCTTC.

CDR3 nucleotides: TGTGCTAGTGGTTTGGGGAGGGGACTAATGAACACTGAAGCTTTCTTT. Protein: CASGLGRGLMNTEAFF. The chain combines TRBV12-5 with TRBJ1-1, with D perhaps matching TRBD1 (5 bases). This CDR3 has 16 amino acids. Germline CDR1 and CDR2: LGHNT and FRNRAP. Trimming cost V 1 base and J 0 bases, with 12 bases left between them. The full variable domain, rest sourced from reference TRBV12-5 and TRBJ1-1, is DARVTQTPRHKVTEMGQEVTMRCQPILGHNTVFWYRQTMMQGLELLAYFRNRAPLDDSGMPKDRFSAEMPDATLATLKIQPSEPRDSAVYFCASGLGRGLMNTEAFFGQGTRLTVV.

This chain connects TRBV3-1 (or the pseudogene TRBV3-2) to TRBJ2-1, with TRBD2 matching over 12 bases. CDR1 is LGHDT and CDR2 is YNNKEL in the germline V gene (reference sequence). V lost 4 bases and J lost 4; bases outside the gene matches: 8. This CDR3 has 17 amino acids. CDR3 DNA: TGTGCCAGCAGCCCTAATCTAGCGGGGGGGAGATACAATGAGCAGTTCTTC. Translated, it gives CASSPNLAGGRYNEQFF.

The chain has TRBV15 and TRBJ2-1; D gene ambiguous. Germline CDR1 and CDR2: LNHNV and YYDKDF (reference sequence). The CDR3 is made up of 16 amino acids. Trimming removed 0 bases from V and 0 bases from J, with 9 bases in between. The CDR3 DNA follows: TGTGCCACCAGCAGAGATCCAAGGAGCTCCTACAATGAGCAGTTCTTC. Protein sequence: CATSRDPRSSYNEQFF.

The genes are TRBV5-1 and TRBJ1-2, with 10 positions matching TRBD1. CDR1 and CDR2 from the germline V gene are SGHRS and YFSETQ. The length of the CDR3 is 16 residues. V trimming: 4 bases; J trimming: 6 bases; junction bases outside the gene matches: 12. Here the CDR3 reads CASSPTTGTGDHGYTF. In DNA, the CDR3 is TGCGCCAGCAGCCCTACGACTGGGACAGGGGACCATGGCTACACCTTC.

In this sample, this clone turned up a few times. The chain uses TRBV11-2 and TRBJ2-3; 8 bases fit TRBD1. Unmatched junction bases numbered 10, after V lost 7 bases and J lost 1 base. The germline CDR1 and CDR2 sequences are SGHAT and FQNNGV. The CDR3 has 16 amino acids. This chain's CDR3 is CASTPRGRIGTDTQYF. The DNA for the CDR3 is TGTGCCAGCACCCCCAGGGGGCGAATAGGCACAGATACGCAGTATTTT.

The chain is built from TRBV6-6 and TRBJ2-1; 7 bases agree with TRBD2. The CDR3 runs to 14 residues. Germline V gene data show CDR1 as MNHNY and CDR2 as SVGAGI (reference sequence). V lost 6 bases to trimming and J lost 9 bases; unmatched junction nucleotides: 11. The CDR3 DNA sequence: TGTGCCAGCAGCGGAACCTCGGGGGAGGGTGAGCAGTTCTTC. Encoded protein: CASSGTSGEGEQFF.